This T cell receptor (beta chain) was documented in a study of CD8+CD57+ T cells in acquired aplastic anemia. Both TCR beta VDJ combination and CDR3 sequence profiling were carried out. Genomic DNA was the template for this profiling. TCRdb ran MiXCR on the reads and lists one entry per CDR3 protein. The table includes about 100,000 distinct CDR3 sequences, roughly 50% detected once. V shed 4 bases, J shed 5 bases, and the junction held 8 bases outside the gene matches. Per germline, CDR1 MGHDK and CDR2 SYGVNS. This CDR3 region has 15 residues. The rearrangement joins TRBV25-1 to TRBJ2-7; 10 bases fit TRBD1. This TCR was recovered from a human donor in good health, serving as a control. Sequenced input: sorted CD4+, CD8+, or CD8+CD57+ T cells (not recorded which) from PBMCs. As DNA, the CDR3 is TGTGCCAGCAGTGGGGGGGGACAGGGGAATCACGAGCAGTACTTC. Amino acids: CASSGGGQGNHEQYF.